This T cell receptor (beta chain) was identified during a study of CD8 T cells in Susac syndrome. When the RNA was reverse transcribed, random hexamers were used with an input of roughly 0.45 to 1 ug. An immunoSEQ multiplex PCR amplified TCR beta CDR3 over 54 Vbeta and 13 Jbeta. One entry per CDR3 protein results from TCRdb running MiXCR on the immunoSEQ multiplex PCR reads. The sample has tens of thousands of distinct CDR3 sequences, approximately 93% seen once. Study observations and caveats: The relatively small number of individuals in the TCR sequencing and HLA analysis was acknowledged by the study.

As regards this clonotype: What it binds is unknown.

V lost 3 bases to trimming and J lost 4 bases, with 21 bases between them. CDR1 is LNHDA and CDR2 is SQIVND in the germline V gene (reference sequence). This CDR3 has 17 residues. The sequence was obtained from a human donor in good health. The sequenced sample consisted of CD8+ T cells from PBMCs. The rearrangement joins TRBV19 to TRBJ1-2, with D perhaps matching TRBD1 (5 bases). The CDR3 is CASSIFPRGRHGYGYTF. CDR3 DNA: TGTGCCAGTAGTATCTTCCCGAGGGGCCGGCACGGCTATGGCTACACCTTC. Drawing the rest from reference TRBV19 and TRBJ1-2, the complete variable domain is DGGITQSPKYLFRKEGQNVTLSCEQNLNHDAMYWYRQDPGQGLRLIYYSQIVNDFQKGDIAEGYSVSREKKESFPLTVTSAQKNPTAFYLCASSIFPRGRHGYGYTFGSGTRLTVV.